One and the same sample provided the 11 T cell receptor beta chains below, sequenced in a study of read filtering for tumor transcriptome and immune sequencing. The library was built from about 400 ng RNA with molecular barcoded adaptors for alpha/delta and beta/gamma chains. TCRdb re-derived calls from the reads in MiXCR, one entry per CDR3 protein. The table records roughly 90,000 distinct CDR3 sequences, about 22% of them present only once. Source material: a population of CD138-negative cells sorted from bone marrow. These receptors all stem from a donor aged 40 or older with multiple myeloma.

This clonotype was seen many times. The genes are TRBV7-2 and TRBJ2-1; D is unresolved. Trimming removed 2 bases at V and 0 bases at J, with 8 bases between. This CDR3 has 15 residues. Germline V lookup: CDR1 SGHTA, CDR2 FQGNSA. The CDR3 reads CASSLSASSYNEQFF. In nucleotides, the CDR3 is TGTGCCAGCAGCTTAAGCGCCAGCTCCTACAATGAGCAGTTCTTC.

Note on this clonotype: With a much larger clone just one base away, this may be a read error. This chain uses TRBV5-1 with TRBJ2-5; D is ambiguous. V was clipped by 0 bases and J by 3 bases, with 6 bases between them. CDR3 size: 13 residues. From germline, CDR1 is SGHRS and CDR2 YFSETQ. The CDR3 here is CASSLVEEETQYF. Here the CDR3 DNA reads TGCGCCAGCAGCTTGGTCGAGGAAGAGACCCAGTACTTC. The full variable domain, in which reference TRBV5-1 and TRBJ2-5 provide the parts outside the CDR3, is KAGVTQTPRYLIKTRGQQVTLSCSPISGHRSVSWYQQTPGQGLQFLFEYFSETQRNKGNFPGRFSGRQFSNSRSEMNVSTLELGDSALYLCASSLVEEETQYFGPGTRLLVL.

The chain has TRBV7-3 and TRBJ2-5; TRBD2 matches 8 bases. CDR3 length: 13 residues. Looked up from germline, CDR1 is SGHTA and CDR2 is FQGTGA. V was clipped by 2 bases and J by 9 bases; unmatched bases: 5. The CDR3 nucleotides read TGTGCCAGCAGCTTATGGCGGGGGGAGGCCCAGTACTTC. Encoded protein: CASSLWRGEAQYF.

This clonotype appeared a few times. This chain links TRBV27 with TRBJ2-5; TRBD2 aligns across 8 bases. The CDR3 extends over 15 amino acids. Trimming removed 5 bases from V and 6 bases from J; junction bases left unmatched: 11. The germline CDR1 and CDR2 sequences are MNHEY and SMNVEV (reference sequence). The CDR3 is CASSARGAGKQTQYF. DNA for the CDR3: TGTGCCAGCAGTGCGCGGGGGGCCGGCAAACAGACCCAGTACTTC.

This clonotype was counted a single time. This may come from a read error, since a much larger clone is one base off. The chain links TRBV20-1 to TRBJ2-4; D gene ambiguous. CDR3 length: 16 amino acids. Germline V gene sequence: CDR1 DFQATT, CDR2 SNEGSKA (reference sequence). The DNA of the CDR3 is TGCAGTGCTAATCCCCCCCGGGCGTTAGCCAAAAGCATTCAGTACTTC. Its translation: CSANPPRALAKSIQYF.

This clonotype was observed at least ten times. The chain is built from TRBV7-2 and TRBJ2-1; 8 positions match TRBD2. V was pared by 2 bases and J by 9 bases, with 6 bases of the junction left unmatched. CDR1 is SGHTA, CDR2 FQGNSA, per germline. This CDR3 is 14 amino acids long. CDR3 region: CASSLFRGGLEQFF. The CDR3 bases are TGTGCCAGCAGCTTATTTCGGGGGGGTCTTGAGCAGTTCTTC.

About this clonotype: The CDR3 carries no conserved terminal phenylalanine or tryptophan, so it likely arises from a read error. V is TRBV7-3 and J is TRBJ2-5; the match to TRBD2 covers 8 bases. The CDR3 contains 15 residues. The V and J ends lost 4 bases and 5 bases, in that order; junction bases with no gene match: 9. Germline V lookup: CDR1 SGHTA, CDR2 FQGTGA. The CDR3 DNA sequence: TGTGCCAGCAGCTCCTCGGCGGGGGGCCGGGAGACCCAGTACCTC. Encoded protein: CASSSSAGGRETQYL.

This clonotype was counted at least ten times. The chain uses TRBV7-9 and TRBJ1-1; D might be TRBD1 (5 bases). Germline loops: CDR1 SEHNR, CDR2 FQNEAQ (reference sequence). Trimming removed 5 bases from V and 1 base from J, with 5 bases in between. There are 12 residues in the CDR3. For the CDR3, the DNA is TGTGCCAGCAGCCAGGGGAACACTGAAGCTTTCTTT. Encoded protein: CASSQGNTEAFF.

In this sample, this clonotype turned up many times. The chain carries TRBV6-1 and TRBJ2-1; 8 nucleotides line up with TRBD2. The CDR3 sequence is 16 residues long. Germline CDR1 MNHNS, CDR2 SASEGT. With V trimmed by 2 bases and J by 12 bases, 15 bases remained unmatched. CDR3 amino acids: CASSEIWTSLPEGQFF. The CDR3 DNA is TGTGCCAGCAGTGAAATATGGACTAGCCTCCCGGAAGGGCAGTTCTTC.

This clonotype was detected many times. CDR3 nucleotides: TGTGCCAGCAGCCAAGAGAATTGGCGGGGGGTTGAAAATGAGCAGTTCTTC. It is translated as CASSQENWRGVENEQFF. V usage is TRBV3-1 and J usage is TRBJ2-1; 8 positions agree with TRBD2. Germline V lookup: CDR1 LGHDT, CDR2 YNNKEL (reference sequence). Trimming cost V 0 bases and J 7 bases; bases outside gene matches: 11. The CDR3 totals 17 residues.

In its sample, this clonotype was seen many times. The V gene is TRBV19, the J gene TRBJ1-5; tentative D call: TRBD1 (5 bases). The germline V gene has CDR1 LNHDA and CDR2 SQIVND (reference sequence). This CDR3 is 16 amino acids long. V dropped 6 bases and J dropped 3 bases, with 18 bases sitting between them. CDR3 nucleotide sequence: TGTGCCAGTAGCCCTACTGGGGGGTCCACCAATCAGCCCCAGCATTTT. It encodes CASSPTGGSTNQPQHF.